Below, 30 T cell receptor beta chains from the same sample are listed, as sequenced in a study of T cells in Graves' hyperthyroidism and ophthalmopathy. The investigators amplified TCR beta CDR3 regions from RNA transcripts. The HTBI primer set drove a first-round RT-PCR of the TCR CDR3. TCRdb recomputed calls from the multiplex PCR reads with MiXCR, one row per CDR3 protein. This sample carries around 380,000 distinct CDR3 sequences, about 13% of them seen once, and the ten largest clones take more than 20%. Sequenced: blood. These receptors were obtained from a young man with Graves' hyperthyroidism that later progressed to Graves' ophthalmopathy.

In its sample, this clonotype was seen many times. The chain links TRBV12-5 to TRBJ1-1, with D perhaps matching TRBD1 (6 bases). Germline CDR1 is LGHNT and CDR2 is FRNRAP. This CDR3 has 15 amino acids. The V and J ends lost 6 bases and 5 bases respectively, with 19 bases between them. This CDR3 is CASGLNGGPATEAFF. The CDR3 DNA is TGTGCTAGTGGCTTGAATGGGGGGCCGGCGACTGAAGCTTTCTTT.

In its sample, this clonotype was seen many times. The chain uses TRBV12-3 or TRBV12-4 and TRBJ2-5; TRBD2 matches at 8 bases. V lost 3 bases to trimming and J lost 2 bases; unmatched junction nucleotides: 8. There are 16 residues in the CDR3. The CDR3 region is CASSLGGGPSQETQYF. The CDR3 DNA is TGTGCCAGCAGTTTGGGCGGGGGGCCGAGTCAAGAGACCCAGTACTTC.

The CDR3 is CASSLIPPGHLYEQYF. The CDR3 DNA sequence: TGCGCCAGCAGCTTGATACCACCGGGACACTTATACGAGCAGTACTTC. The genes are TRBV5-1 and TRBJ2-7, with D perhaps TRBD1 (6 bases). V lost 1 base, J lost 4 bases, and 18 bases lay in between. The CDR3 contains 16 residues. Germline V gene lookup returns CDR1 SGHRS and CDR2 YFSETQ.

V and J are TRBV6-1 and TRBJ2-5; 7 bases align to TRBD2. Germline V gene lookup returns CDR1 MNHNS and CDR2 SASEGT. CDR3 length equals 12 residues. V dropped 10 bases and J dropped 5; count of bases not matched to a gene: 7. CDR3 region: CATRRDYETQYF. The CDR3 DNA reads TGTGCCACTCGACGGGACTATGAGACCCAGTACTTC.

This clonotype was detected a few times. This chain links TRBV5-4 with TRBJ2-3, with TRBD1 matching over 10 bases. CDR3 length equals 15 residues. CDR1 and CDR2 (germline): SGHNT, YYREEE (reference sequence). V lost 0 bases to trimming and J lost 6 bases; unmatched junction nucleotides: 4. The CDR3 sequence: CASSLAGTGEDTQYF. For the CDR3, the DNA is TGTGCCAGCAGCTTGGCAGGGACAGGGGAGGATACGCAGTATTTT.

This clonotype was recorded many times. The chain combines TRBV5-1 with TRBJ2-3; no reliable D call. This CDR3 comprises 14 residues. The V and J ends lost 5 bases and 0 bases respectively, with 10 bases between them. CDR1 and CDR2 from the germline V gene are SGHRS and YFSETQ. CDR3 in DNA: TGCGCCAGCAGTCAGACGACTAGCACAGATACGCAGTATTTT. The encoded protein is CASSQTTSTDTQYF.

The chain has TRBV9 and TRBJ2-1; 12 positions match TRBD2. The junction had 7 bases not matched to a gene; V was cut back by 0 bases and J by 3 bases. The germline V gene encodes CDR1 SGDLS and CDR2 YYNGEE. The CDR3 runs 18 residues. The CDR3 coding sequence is TGTGCCAGCAGCGTAGGTACTAGCGGGGGGCCATTCTACAATGAGCAGTTCTTC. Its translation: CASSVGTSGGPFYNEQFF.

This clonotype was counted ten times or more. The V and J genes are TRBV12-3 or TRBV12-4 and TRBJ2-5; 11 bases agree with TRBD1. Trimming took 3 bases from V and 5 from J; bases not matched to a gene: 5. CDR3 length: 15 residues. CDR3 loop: CASSLGTGGGETQYF. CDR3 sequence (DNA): TGTGCCAGCAGTTTGGGGACAGGGGGTGGGGAGACCCAGTACTTC.

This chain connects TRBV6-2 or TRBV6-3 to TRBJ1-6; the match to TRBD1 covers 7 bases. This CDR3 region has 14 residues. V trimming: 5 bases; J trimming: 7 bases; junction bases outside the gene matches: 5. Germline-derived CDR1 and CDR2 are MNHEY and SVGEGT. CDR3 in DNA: TGTGCCAGCAGTCAACAGGGGATCAATTCACCCCTCCACTTT. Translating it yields CASSQQGINSPLHF.

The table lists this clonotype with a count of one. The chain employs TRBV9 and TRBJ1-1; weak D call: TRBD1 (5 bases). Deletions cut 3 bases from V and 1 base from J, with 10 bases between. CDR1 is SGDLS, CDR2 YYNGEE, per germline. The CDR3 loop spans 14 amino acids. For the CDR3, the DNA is TGTGCCAGCAGCGGAGGAGGGACGAACACTGAAGCTTTCTTT. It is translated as CASSGGGTNTEAFF.

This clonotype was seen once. CDR3 sequence (DNA): TGTGCCAGCAGACTACAGGAGTCTGGGGCCAACGTCCTGACTTTC. This codes for CASRLQESGANVLTF. The chain is built from TRBV6-1 and TRBJ2-6, with D maybe TRBD1 (5 bases). Germline V lookup: CDR1 MNHNS, CDR2 SASEGT. The V end lost 6 bases, the J end lost 1 base, and 10 bases lay between the germline ends. The CDR3 is made up of 15 amino acids.

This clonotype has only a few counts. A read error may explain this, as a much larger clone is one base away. In nucleotides, the CDR3 is TGTGCCACCAGTGTCGGGACCGAGCAGTACTTC. Translating gives CATSVGTEQYF. This chain links TRBV24-1 with TRBJ2-7, with D perhaps being TRBD1 or TRBD2 (5 bases each). V dropped 5 bases and J dropped 6 bases, with 7 bases sitting between them. Looked up from germline, CDR1 is KGHDR and CDR2 is SFDVKD. This CDR3 has 11 residues.

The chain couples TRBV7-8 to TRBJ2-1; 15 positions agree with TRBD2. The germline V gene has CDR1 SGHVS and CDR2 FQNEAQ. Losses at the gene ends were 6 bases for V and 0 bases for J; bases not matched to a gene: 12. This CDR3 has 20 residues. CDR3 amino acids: CASRQGTSGGIPNSYNEQFF. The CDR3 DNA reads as TGTGCCAGCAGACAGGGGACTAGCGGGGGGATTCCAAACTCCTACAATGAGCAGTTCTTC.

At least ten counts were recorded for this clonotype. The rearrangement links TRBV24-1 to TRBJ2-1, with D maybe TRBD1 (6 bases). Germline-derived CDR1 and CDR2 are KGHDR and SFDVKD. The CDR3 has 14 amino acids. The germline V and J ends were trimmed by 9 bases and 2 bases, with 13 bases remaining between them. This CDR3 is CATGQQGPYNEQFF. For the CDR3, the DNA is TGTGCCACCGGCCAACAGGGTCCCTACAATGAGCAGTTCTTC.

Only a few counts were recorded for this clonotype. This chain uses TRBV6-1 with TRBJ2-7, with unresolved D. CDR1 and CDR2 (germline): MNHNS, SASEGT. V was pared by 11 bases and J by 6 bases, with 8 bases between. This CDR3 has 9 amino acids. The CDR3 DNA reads TGTGCCGGACCAACCGAGCAGTACTTC. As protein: CAGPTEQYF.

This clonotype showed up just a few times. As DNA, the CDR3 is TGTCTCGCCGATAACTATGGCTACACCTTC. Amino acid sequence: CLADNYGYTF. The V call is TRBV7-2, the J call TRBJ1-2, with D unresolved. Germline V gene lookup returns CDR1 SGHTA and CDR2 FQGNSA. The CDR3 contains 10 residues.

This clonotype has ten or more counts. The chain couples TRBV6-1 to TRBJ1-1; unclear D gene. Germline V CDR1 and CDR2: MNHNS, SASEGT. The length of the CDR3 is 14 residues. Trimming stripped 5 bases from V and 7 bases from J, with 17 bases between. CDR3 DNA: TGTGCCAGCAGTACGACCTATAGAGTGTTTGAAGCTTTCTTT. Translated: CASSTTYRVFEAFF.

The CDR3 loop is CASSQRTGANYGYTF. In DNA, the CDR3 is TGTGCCAGCAGTCAAAGGACAGGGGCCAACTATGGCTACACCTTC. The chain couples TRBV6-2 or TRBV6-3 to TRBJ1-2; 9 positions match TRBD1. Germline V lookup: CDR1 MNHEY, CDR2 SVGEGT. CDR3 size: 15 residues. Trimming cost V 5 bases and J 2 bases; bases outside gene matches: 6.

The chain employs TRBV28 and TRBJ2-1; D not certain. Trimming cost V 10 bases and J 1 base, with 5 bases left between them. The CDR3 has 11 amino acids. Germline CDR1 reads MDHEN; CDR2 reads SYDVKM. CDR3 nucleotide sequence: TGTGCCACCCAATCCTACAATGAGCAGTTCTTC. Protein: CATQSYNEQFF.

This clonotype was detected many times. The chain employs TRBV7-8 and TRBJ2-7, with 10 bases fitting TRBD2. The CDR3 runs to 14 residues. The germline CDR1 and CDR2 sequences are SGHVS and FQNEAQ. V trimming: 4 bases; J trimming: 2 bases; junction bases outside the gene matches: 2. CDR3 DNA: TGTGCCAGCAGCTACGGGACTAGCGCCTACGAGCAGTACTTC. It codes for CASSYGTSAYEQYF.

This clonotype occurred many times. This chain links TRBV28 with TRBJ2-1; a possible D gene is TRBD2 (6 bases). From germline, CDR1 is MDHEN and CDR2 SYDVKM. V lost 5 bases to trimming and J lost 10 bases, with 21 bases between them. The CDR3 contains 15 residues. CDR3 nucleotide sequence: TGTGCCAGCAGTCTACATAGCGGAGTCCCTGGGGAGCAGTTCTTC. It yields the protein CASSLHSGVPGEQFF.

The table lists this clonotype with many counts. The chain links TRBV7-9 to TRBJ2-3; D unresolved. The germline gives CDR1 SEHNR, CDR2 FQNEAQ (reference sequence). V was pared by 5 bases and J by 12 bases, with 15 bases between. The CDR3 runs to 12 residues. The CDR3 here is CASSPIVSSQYF. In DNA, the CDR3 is TGTGCCAGCAGCCCAATAGTGTCATCACAGTATTTT.

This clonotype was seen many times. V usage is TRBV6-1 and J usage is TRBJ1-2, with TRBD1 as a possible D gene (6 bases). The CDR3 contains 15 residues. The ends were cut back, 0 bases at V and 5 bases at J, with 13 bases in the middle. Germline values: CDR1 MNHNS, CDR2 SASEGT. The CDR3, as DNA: TGTGCCAGCAGTGAAGCGCTCGGCAGGGGATATGGCTACACCTTC. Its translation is CASSEALGRGYGYTF.

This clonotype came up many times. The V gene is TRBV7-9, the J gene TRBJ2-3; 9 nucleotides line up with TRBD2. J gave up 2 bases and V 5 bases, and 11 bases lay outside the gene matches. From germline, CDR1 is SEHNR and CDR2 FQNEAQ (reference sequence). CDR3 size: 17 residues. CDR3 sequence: CASSPRGAGGPTDTQYF. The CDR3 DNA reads TGTGCCAGCAGCCCTCGAGGAGCGGGGGGACCCACAGATACGCAGTATTTT.

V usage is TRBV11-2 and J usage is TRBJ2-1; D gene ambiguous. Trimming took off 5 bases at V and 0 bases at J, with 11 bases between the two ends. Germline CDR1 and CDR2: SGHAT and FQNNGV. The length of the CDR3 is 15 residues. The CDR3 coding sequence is TGTGCCAGCAGCCTTGCAGCTACCTCCTACAATGAGCAGTTCTTC. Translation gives CASSLAATSYNEQFF. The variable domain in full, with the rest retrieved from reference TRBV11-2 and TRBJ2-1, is EAGVAQSPRYKIIEKRQSVAFWCNPISGHATLYWYQQILGQGPKLLIQFQNNGVVDDSQLPKDRFSAERLKGVDSTLKIQPAKLEDSAVYLCASSLAATSYNEQFFGPGTRLTVL.

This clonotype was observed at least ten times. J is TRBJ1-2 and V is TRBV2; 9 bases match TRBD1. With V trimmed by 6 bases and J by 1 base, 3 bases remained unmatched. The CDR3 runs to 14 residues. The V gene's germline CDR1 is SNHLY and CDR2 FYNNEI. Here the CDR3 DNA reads TGTGCCAGCAGATCGACAGGGGGTAACTATGGCTACACCTTC. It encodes CASRSTGGNYGYTF.

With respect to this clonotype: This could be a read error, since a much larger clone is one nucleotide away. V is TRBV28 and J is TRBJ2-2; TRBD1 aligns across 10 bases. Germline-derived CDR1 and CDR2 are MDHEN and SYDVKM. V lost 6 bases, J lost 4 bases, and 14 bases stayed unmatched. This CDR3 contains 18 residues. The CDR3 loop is CASSPGPGDRGATGELFF. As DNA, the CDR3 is TGTGCCAGCAGCCCTGGCCCAGGGGACAGGGGTGCCACCGGGGAGCTGTTTTTT.

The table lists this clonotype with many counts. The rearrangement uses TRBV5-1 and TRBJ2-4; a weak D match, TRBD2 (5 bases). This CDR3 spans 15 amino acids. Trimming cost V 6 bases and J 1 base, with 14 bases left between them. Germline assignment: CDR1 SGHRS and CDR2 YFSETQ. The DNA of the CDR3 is TGCGCCAGCACTAGGCTCGGCGGGGCCAAAAACATTCAGTACTTC. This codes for CASTRLGGAKNIQYF.

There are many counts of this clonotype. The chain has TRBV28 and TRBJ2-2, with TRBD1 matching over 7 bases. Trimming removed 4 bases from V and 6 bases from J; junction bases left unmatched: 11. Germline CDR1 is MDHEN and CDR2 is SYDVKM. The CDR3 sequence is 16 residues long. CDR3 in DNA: TGTGCCAGCAGTTCTTATCCGGGACAGTCCTCCGGGGAGCTGTTTTTT. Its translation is CASSSYPGQSSGELFF.

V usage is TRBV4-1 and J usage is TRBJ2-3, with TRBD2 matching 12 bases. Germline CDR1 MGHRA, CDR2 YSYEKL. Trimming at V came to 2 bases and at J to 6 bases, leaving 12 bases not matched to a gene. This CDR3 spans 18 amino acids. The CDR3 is CASSQHCGLAGFSDTQYF. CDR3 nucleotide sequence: TGCGCCAGCAGCCAACATTGTGGACTAGCGGGGTTTTCGGATACGCAGTATTTT.